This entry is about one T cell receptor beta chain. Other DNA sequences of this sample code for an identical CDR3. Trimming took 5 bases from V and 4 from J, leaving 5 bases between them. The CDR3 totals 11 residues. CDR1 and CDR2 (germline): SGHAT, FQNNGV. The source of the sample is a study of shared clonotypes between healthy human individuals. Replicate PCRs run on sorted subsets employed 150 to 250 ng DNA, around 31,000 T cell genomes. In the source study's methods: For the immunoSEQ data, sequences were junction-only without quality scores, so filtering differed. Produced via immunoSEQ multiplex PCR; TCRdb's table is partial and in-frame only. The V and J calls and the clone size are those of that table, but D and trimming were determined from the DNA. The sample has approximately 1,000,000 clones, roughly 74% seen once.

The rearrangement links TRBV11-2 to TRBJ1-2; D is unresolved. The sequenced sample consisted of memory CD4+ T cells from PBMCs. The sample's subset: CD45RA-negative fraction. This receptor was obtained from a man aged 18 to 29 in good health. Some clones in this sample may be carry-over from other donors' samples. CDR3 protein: CASSLGYGYTF. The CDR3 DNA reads TGTGCCAGCAGCCTAGGCTATGGCTACACCTTC. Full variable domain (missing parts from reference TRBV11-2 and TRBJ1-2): EAGVAQSPRYKIIEKRQSVAFWCNPISGHATLYWYQQILGQGPKLLIQFQNNGVVDDSQLPKDRFSAERLKGVDSTLKIQPAKLEDSAVYLCASSLGYGYTFGSGTRLTVV.